This T cell receptor beta chain was profiled in a study of blood T cell repertoires in COVID-19. Germline values: CDR1 LGHNA, CDR2 YNFKEQ. Trimming removed 5 bases at V and 8 bases at J, with 15 bases between. The CDR3 runs to 14 residues. Original methodology: Cell counts per sample came from amplifying reference gene primers. Sequencing was performed with immunoSEQ multiplex PCR; in TCRdb, only in-frame clones are kept and a portion is missing. V and J calls and clone size are copied from that table; D and trimming were computed from the DNA. The sample has about 170,000 clones, about 90% seen once.

Sample: PBMCs or T cells enriched from blood (not recorded which). The chain joins TRBV4-2 to TRBJ2-2, with TRBD2 as a possible D gene (6 bases). The receptor's source is a woman between 50 and 59 years old who had recovered from COVID-19. Here the CDR3 reads CASSSGGDPGELFF. CDR3 nucleotide sequence: TGTGCCAGCAGCTCAGGCGGGGACCCGGGGGAGCTGTTTTTT.